This paragraph reports one T cell receptor beta chain. Its cognate antigen is unknown. This entry is derived from a study of cytomegalovirus exposure and HLA in healthy donors. Across the study: Previous work identified roughly 120 million unique TCR beta sequences from 200 million or so T cells.

Study-wide findings and caveats: In a later analysis, V- and J-gene trimming of beta chains associated with a DCLRE1C missense variant, replicated independently.

CDR3 length: 14 amino acids. Germline assignment: CDR1 MNHNY and CDR2 SVGAGI (reference sequence). V dropped 4 bases and J dropped 9 bases, with 16 bases sitting between them. With 60 Vbeta and 13 Jbeta primers, the PCR was carried out. Profiling relied on immunoSEQ multiplex PCR, and the TCRdb table lists in-frame clones only, not all of them. The sample holds roughly 130,000 clones; 84% are singletons and the top ten take approximately 2.5%. This clonotype was obtained from a man in his fifties or sixties in good health and CMV-seronegative. The gene calls are TRBV6-6 and TRBJ2-1; a possible D gene is TRBD2 (5 bases). The sequenced sample consisted of PBMCs. As DNA, the CDR3 is TGTGCCAGCAGTTCTGAGGTAAATCGGGGTGAGCAGTTCTTC. Translated: CASSSEVNRGEQFF.